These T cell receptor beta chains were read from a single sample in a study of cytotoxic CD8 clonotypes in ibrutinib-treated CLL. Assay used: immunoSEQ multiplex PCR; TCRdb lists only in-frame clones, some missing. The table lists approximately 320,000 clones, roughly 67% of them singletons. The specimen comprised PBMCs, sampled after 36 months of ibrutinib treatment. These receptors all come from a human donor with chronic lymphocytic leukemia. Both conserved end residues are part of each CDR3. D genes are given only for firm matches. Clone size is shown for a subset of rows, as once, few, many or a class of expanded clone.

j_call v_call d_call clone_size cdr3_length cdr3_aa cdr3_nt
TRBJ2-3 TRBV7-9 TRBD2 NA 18 CASSLVRGTSGIADTQYF TGTGCCAGCAGCTTAGTGAGGGGGACTAGCGGGATCGCAGATACGCAGTATTTT
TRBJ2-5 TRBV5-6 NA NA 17 CASSLAAGASVGETQYF TGTGCCAGCAGCTTGGCCGCAGGAGCGTCCGTGGGAGAGACCCAGTACTTC
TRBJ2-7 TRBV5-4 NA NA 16 CASSSVGGINSYEQYF TGTGCCAGCAGCTCAGTTGGGGGGATTAACTCCTACGAGCAGTACTTC
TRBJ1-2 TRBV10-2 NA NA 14 CASSEGSPADGYTF TGCGCCAGCAGTGAGGGCAGCCCCGCCGATGGCTACACCTTC
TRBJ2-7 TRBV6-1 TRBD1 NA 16 CASSERGPRFAYEQYF TGTGCCAGCAGTGAAAGGGGGCCGCGGTTTGCCTACGAGCAGTACTTC
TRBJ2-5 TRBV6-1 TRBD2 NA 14 CASSGGGDQETQYF TGTGCCAGCAGTGGGGGAGGGGACCAAGAGACCCAGTACTTC
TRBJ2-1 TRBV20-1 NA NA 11 CSALLVPEQFF TGCAGTGCGCTACTAGTTCCTGAGCAGTTCTTC
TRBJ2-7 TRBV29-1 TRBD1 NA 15 CSVVVPTGSSYEQYF TGCAGCGTTGTTGTACCGACAGGGTCCTCCTACGAGCAGTACTTC
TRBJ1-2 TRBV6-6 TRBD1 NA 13 CASSPDRGYGYTF TGTGCCAGCAGCCCCGACAGGGGCTATGGCTACACCTTC
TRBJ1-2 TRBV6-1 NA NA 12 CASSNRAGGYTF TGTGCCAGCAGTAACAGGGCTGGCGGCTACACCTTC
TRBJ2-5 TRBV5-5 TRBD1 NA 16 CASSLIGGQGSGTQYF TGTGCCAGCAGCTTAATAGGGGGACAGGGATCCGGGACCCAGTACTTC
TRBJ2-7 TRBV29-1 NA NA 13 CSVETPLTYEQYF TGCAGCGTTGAGACACCACTGACCTACGAGCAGTACTTC
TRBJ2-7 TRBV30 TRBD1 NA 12 CAWKRQGHEQYF TGTGCCTGGAAACGACAGGGCCACGAGCAGTACTTC
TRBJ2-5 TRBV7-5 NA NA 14 CARSRTGSIETQYF TGTGCCAGAAGCCGGACGGGGTCGATAGAGACCCAGTACTTC
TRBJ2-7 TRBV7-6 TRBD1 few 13 CASSMDRGHEQYF TGTGCCAGCAGCATGGACAGGGGGCACGAGCAGTACTTC
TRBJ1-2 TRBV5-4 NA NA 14 CASTPSGPNYGYTF TGTGCCAGCACCCCATCTGGCCCTAACTATGGCTACACCTTC
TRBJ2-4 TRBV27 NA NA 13 CASSLSGVNIQYF TGTGCCAGCAGTTTGTCAGGAGTGAACATTCAGTACTTC
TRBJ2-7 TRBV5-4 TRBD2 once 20 CASSHPSRGGTGLADYEQYF TGTGCCAGCAGCCACCCCTCTCGCGGGGGGACCGGACTAGCAGACTACGAGCAGTACTTC
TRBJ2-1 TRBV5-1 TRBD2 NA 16 CATSPGGAADYNEQFF TGCGCCACCTCTCCGGGGGGAGCTGCTGATTACAATGAGCAGTTCTTC
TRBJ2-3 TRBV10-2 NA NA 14 CASSESLGKDTQYF TGCGCCAGCAGTGAGAGCTTGGGGAAGGATACGCAGTATTTT
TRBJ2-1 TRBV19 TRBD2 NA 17 CASSHRRREVLHNEQFF TGTGCCAGTAGTCATCGGCGGCGGGAGGTATTACACAATGAGCAGTTCTTC
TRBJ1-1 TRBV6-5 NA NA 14 CASSSREKDTEAFF TGTGCCAGCAGTTCAAGGGAAAAGGACACTGAAGCTTTCTTT
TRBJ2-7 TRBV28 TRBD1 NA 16 CASSYNFRGHSYEQYF TGTGCCAGCAGTTACAACTTCAGGGGGCACTCCTACGAGCAGTACTTC
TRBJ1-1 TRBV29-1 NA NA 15 CSVKGVLGRNTEAFF TGCAGCGTGAAAGGGGTGCTCGGCAGGAACACTGAAGCTTTCTTT
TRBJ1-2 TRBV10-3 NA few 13 CAISGPGGAGYTF TGTGCCATCAGTGGACCGGGGGGCGCCGGCTACACCTTC
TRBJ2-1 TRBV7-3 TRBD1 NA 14 CASSPRDRAHEQFF TGCGCCAGCAGCCCTCGGGACAGGGCACATGAGCAGTTCTTC
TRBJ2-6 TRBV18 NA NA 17 CASSPRLVGAGANVLTF TGTGCCAGCTCACCACGGCTCGTCGGGGCTGGGGCCAACGTCCTGACTTTC
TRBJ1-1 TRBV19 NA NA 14 CASSIGGFSTEAFF TGTGCCAGTAGTATTGGGGGGTTTAGCACTGAAGCTTTCTTT
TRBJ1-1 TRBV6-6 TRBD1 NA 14 CASSSAGGYAEAFF TGTGCCAGCAGTTCTGCAGGGGGCTACGCTGAAGCTTTCTTT
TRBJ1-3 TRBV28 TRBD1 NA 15 CASSYSGGSGNTIYF TGTGCCAGCAGTTACTCAGGGGGCTCTGGAAACACCATATATTTT
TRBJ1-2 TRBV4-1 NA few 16 CASSQVGSPANYGYTF TGCGCCAGCAGCCAAGTTGGGTCACCCGCTAACTATGGCTACACCTTC
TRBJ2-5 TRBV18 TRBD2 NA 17 CASSPPLGLAAKETQYF TGTGCCAGCTCACCACCGTTAGGACTAGCGGCAAAAGAGACCCAGTACTTC
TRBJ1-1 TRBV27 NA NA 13 CASSLMVGTTAFF TGTGCCAGCAGTTTAATGGTTGGGACGACGGCTTTCTTT
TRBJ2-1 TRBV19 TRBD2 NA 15 CASRKLAGVPNEQFF TGTGCCAGCAGAAAACTAGCGGGAGTACCCAATGAGCAGTTCTTC
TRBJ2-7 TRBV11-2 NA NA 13 CASRVISSYEQYF TGTGCCAGCAGGGTTATTAGCTCCTACGAGCAGTACTTC
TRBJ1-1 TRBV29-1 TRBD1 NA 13 CSASTGFGTEAFF TGCAGCGCCTCGACAGGGTTCGGCACTGAAGCTTTCTTT
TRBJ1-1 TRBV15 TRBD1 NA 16 CATSRDGGQGGWRAFF TGTGCCACCAGCAGAGATGGTGGACAGGGAGGTTGGAGGGCTTTCTTT
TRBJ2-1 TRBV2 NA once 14 CASRGKTGVNEQFF TGTGCCAGCAGGGGGAAAACGGGTGTCAATGAGCAGTTCTTC
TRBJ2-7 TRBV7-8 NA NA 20 CASSLLNRVRDPTRSYEQYF TGTGCCAGCAGCTTACTCAACCGGGTCCGCGACCCGACCCGTTCCTACGAGCAGTACTTC
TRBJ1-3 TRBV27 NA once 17 CASRPPRANSGGNTIYF TGTGCCAGCAGACCCCCCCGGGCCAACAGCGGTGGAAACACCATATATTTT
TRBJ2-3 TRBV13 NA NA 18 CASSFRLNGGPDIYTQYF TGTGCCAGCAGCTTTAGATTGAACGGGGGGCCGGATATATATACGCAGTATTTT
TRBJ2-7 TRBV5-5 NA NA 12 CASSRGPYEQYF TGTGCCAGCAGCCGGGGGCCCTACGAGCAGTACTTC
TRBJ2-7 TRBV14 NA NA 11 CASSTQDEQYF TGTGCCAGCAGCACACAGGACGAGCAGTACTTC
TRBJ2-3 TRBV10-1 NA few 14 CASSWERATDTQYF TGCGCCAGCAGTTGGGAGAGGGCCACAGATACGCAGTATTTT
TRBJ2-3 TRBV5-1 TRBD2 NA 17 CASSFKVAGDHTDTQYF TGCGCCAGCAGCTTCAAAGTAGCGGGGGATCACACAGATACGCAGTATTTT
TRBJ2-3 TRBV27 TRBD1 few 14 CASSSRGRTDTQYF TGTGCCAGCAGTAGTAGGGGGCGGACAGATACGCAGTATTTT
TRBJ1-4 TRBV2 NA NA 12 CASRTTNEKLFF TGTGCCAGCAGGACTACTAATGAAAAACTGTTTTTT
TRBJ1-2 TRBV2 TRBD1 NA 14 CASSLTGSAYGYTF TGTGCCAGCAGCCTGACAGGGTCGGCGTATGGCTACACCTTC
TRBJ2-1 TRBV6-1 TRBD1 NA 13 CASSVRTGDEQFF TGTGCCAGCAGTGTTAGGACAGGGGATGAGCAGTTCTTC
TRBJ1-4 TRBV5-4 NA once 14 CASSPGGTNEKLFF TGTGCCAGCAGCCCCGGGGGGACTAATGAAAAACTGTTTTTT
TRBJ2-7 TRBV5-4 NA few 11 CASSFAGQQYF TGTGCCAGCAGCTTCGCAGGGCAGCAGTACTTC
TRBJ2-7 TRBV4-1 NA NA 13 CASSTPWADEQYF TGCGCCAGCAGCACCCCCTGGGCCGACGAGCAGTACTTC
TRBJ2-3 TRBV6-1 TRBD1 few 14 CASSSLGQGDTQYF TGTGCCAGCAGTTCCCTGGGACAGGGGGATACGCAGTATTTT
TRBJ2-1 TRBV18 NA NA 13 CASSDGGANEQFF TGTGCCAGCTCAGACGGGGGAGCTAATGAGCAGTTCTTC
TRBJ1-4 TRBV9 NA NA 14 CASSPQAANEKLFF TGTGCCAGCAGCCCCCAGGCGGCTAATGAAAAACTGTTTTTT